This paragraph covers one TCR beta chain sequence. The antigen is undetermined. A multiplex PCR was run with 60 Vbeta primers and 13 Jbeta primers. The method was immunoSEQ multiplex PCR; TCRdb's version includes in-frame clones alone and lacks a portion of them. This table holds 80,000 or so clones, approximately 71% found once. Germline CDR1 and CDR2: SNHLY and FYNNEI. The CDR3 is 14 residues long. The V and J ends lost 8 bases and 0 bases, in that order; junction bases with no gene match: 2. The data originate from a study of cytomegalovirus exposure and HLA in healthy donors. General study findings and limits: Most subjects' HLA-A and HLA-B alleles were reportedly predicted from TCR beta sequences.

This chain connects TRBV2 to TRBJ2-2; 8 bases fit TRBD2. This TCR came from a woman aged 40 to 50 in good health and CMV-seronegative. Material: PBMCs. The CDR3 DNA follows: TGTGCCAGCGGCGGGGGGTCGAACACCGGGGAGCTGTTTTTT. Translated, it gives CASGGGSNTGELFF. Using reference TRBV2 and TRBJ2-2 for the parts outside the CDR3, the full variable domain is EPEVTQTPSHQVTQMGQEVILRCVPISNHLYFYWYRQILGQKVEFLVSFYNNEISEKSEIFDDQFSVERPDGSNFTLKIRSTKLEDSAMYFCASGGGSNTGELFFGEGSRLTVL.